Listed below are T cell receptor beta chains from one sample, sequenced in a study of CD8 T cells in cerebrospinal fluid in Alzheimer's disease. TCRdb re-called the 10x single-cell sequencing reads and catalogs CDR3 proteins one per entry, DNA excluded. Its table records roughly 500 distinct CDR3 sequences. The source material was cerebrospinal fluid. Receptor source: a human donor with Alzheimer's disease. CDR3s include the opening cysteine and the closing phenylalanine or tryptophan. Expanded clones get a size class; other rows say once, few or many, or leave the size out.

clone size	V gene	J gene	CDR3 protein
NA	TRBV7-7	TRBJ2-5	CASSSTQTAYGGTQYF
large	TRBV5-6	TRBJ2-7	CASSFITAYEQYF
large	TRBV24-1	TRBJ2-3	CATSPRSGSTDTQYF
NA	TRBV7-2	TRBJ2-3	CASSPEYLRTDTQYF
NA	TRBV3-1	TRBJ2-3	CASSSRRDRTDTQYF
large	TRBV12-3/TRBV12-4	TRBJ2-7	CASSYSAGVNEQYF
large	TRBV7-8	TRBJ1-6	CASSLVTGGGAGNSPLHF
NA	TRBV7-6	TRBJ1-5	CASSLGAYQPQHF
large	TRBV7-2	TRBJ1-2	CASSSDRTVWSYTF
NA	TRBV9	TRBJ2-7	CASSVDDRGHYEQYF
medium-sized	TRBV9	TRBJ2-7	CASSEGGTGGGYEQYF
NA	TRBV28	TRBJ2-7	CASRTGSPYEQYF
hyperexpanded	TRBV20-1	TRBJ1-6	CSARDSTQGRDSPLHF
medium-sized	TRBV6-1	TRBJ1-1	CASSDFPSGNTEAFF
medium-sized	TRBV4-1	TRBJ2-3	CASSQEGTSMTDTQYF
medium-sized	TRBV13	TRBJ1-2	CASSQSGTGLYIYGYTF
large	TRBV5-1	TRBJ1-1	CASAPDSLNTEAFF
large	TRBV3-1	TRBJ2-7	CASSPTGGTYEQYF
medium-sized	TRBV5-6	TRBJ2-1	CASSLYGATATLTDEQFF
large	TRBV12-3/TRBV12-4	TRBJ2-1	CASSSRGQGVNEQFF
medium-sized	TRBV7-6	TRBJ1-3	CASSQNHPSGNTIYF
NA	TRBV7-6	TRBJ1-1	CASSSTASSEAFF
large	TRBV20-1	TRBJ1-1	CSANNRDPEAFF
large	TRBV29-1	TRBJ2-1	CSVGQGSEQFF
medium-sized	TRBV19	TRBJ2-5	CASSTFTGGRETQYF